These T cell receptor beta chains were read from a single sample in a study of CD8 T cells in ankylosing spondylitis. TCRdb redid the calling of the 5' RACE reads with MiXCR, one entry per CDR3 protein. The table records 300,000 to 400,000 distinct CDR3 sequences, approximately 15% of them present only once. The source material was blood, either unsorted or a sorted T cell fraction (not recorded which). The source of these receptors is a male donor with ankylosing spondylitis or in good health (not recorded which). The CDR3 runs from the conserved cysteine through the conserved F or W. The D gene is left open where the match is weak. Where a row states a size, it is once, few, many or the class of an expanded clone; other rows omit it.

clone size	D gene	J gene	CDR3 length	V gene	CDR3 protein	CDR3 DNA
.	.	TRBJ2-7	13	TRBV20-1	CSARPGQSYEQYF	TGCAGTGCTAGACCCGGCCAGTCCTACGAGCAGTACTTC
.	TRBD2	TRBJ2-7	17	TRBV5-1	CASSFISGSVSSYEQYF	TGCGCCAGCAGCTTTATTAGCGGGAGCGTCAGCTCCTACGAGCAGTACTTC
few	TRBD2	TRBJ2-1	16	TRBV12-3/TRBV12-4	CASSSPMASGYNEQFF	TGTGCCAGCAGTTCGCCCATGGCTAGCGGGTACAATGAGCAGTTCTTC
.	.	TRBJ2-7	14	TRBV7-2	CASSLSGAVYEQYF	TGTGCCAGCAGCTTATCGGGAGCGGTCTACGAGCAGTACTTC
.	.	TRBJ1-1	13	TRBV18	CASTEERNTEAFF	TGTGCCAGCACCGAAGAGAGGAACACTGAAGCTTTCTTT
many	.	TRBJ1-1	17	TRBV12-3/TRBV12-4	CASSLGKIRKRDTEAFF	TGTGCCAGCAGTTTAGGAAAGATAAGGAAAAGGGACACTGAAGCTTTCTTT
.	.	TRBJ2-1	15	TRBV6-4	CASSVQPLGGNEQVF	TGTGCCAGCAGTGTACAGCCCCTAGGAGGGAATGAGCAGGTCTTC
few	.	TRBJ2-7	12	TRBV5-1	CASSLKQGEQYF	TGCGCCAGCAGCTTGAAACAGGGCGAGCAGTACTTC
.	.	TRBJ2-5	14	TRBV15	CATSRWEVKETQYF	TGTGCCACCAGCAGGTGGGAGGTAAAAGAGACCCAGTACTTC
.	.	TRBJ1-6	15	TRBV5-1	CASSFEGEKSSPLHF	TGCGCCAGCAGCTTCGAGGGGGAGAAATCGTCACCCCTCCACTTT
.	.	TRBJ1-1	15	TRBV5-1	CASSVGGSMNTEAFF	TGCGCCAGCAGCGTGGGGGGGAGCATGAACACTGAAGCTTTCTTT
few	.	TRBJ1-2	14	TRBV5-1	CASSLVVGRSGYTF	TGCGCCAGCAGCTTGGTCGTGGGCAGGTCCGGCTACACCTTC
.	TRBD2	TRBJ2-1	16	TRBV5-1	CASSSGLAGGDNEQFF	TGCGCCAGCAGCTCAGGACTAGCGGGAGGAGACAATGAGCAGTTCTTC
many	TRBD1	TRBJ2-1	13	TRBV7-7	CASSLDRKNEQFF	TGTGCCAGCAGCTTGGACAGGAAAAATGAGCAGTTCTTC
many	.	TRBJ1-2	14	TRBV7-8	CASSSTGRADGYTF	TGTGCCAGCAGCTCAACTGGGAGGGCGGATGGCTACACCTTC
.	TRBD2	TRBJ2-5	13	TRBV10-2	CASTIAGVETQYF	TGCGCCAGCACCATAGCGGGGGTGGAGACCCAGTACTTC
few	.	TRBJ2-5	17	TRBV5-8	CASSPIGQTLRGETQYF	TGTGCCAGCAGTCCAATTGGACAGACTCTTCGTGGAGAGACCCAGTACTTC
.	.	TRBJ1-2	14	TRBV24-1	CATSDGLMNYGYTF	TGTGCCACCAGTGATGGACTCATGAACTATGGCTACACCTTC
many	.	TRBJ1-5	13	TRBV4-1	CASSQESNQPQHF	TGCGCCAGCAGCCAAGAATCCAATCAGCCCCAGCATTTT
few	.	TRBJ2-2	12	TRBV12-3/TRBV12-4	CASNGLTGELFF	TGTGCCAGCAATGGACTCACCGGGGAGCTGTTTTTT
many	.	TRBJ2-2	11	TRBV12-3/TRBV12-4	CASSFGGGLFF	TGTGCCAGCAGTTTCGGGGGAGGGCTGTTTTTT
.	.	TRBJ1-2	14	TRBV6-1	CASSEWGSNYGYTF	TGTGCCAGCAGTGAATGGGGCAGTAACTATGGCTACACCTTC
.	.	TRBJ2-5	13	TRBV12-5	CASRGQPGETQYF	TGTGCTAGTCGCGGTCAGCCGGGGGAGACCCAGTACTTC
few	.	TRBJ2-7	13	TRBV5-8	CASSAPGLYEQYF	TGTGCCAGCAGCGCCCCAGGCCTCTACGAGCAGTACTTC
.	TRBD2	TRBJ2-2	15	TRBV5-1	CASSPSGSGTGELFF	TGCGCCAGCAGCCCTAGCGGGAGTGGAACCGGGGAGCTGTTTTTT
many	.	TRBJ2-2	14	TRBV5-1	CASSLVLPTGELFF	TGCGCCAGCAGCTTGGTGCTACCCACCGGGGAGCTGTTTTTT
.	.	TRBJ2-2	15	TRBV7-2	CASSLALEGTGELFF	TGTGCCAGCAGCTTAGCCCTCGAGGGAACCGGGGAGCTGTTTTTT
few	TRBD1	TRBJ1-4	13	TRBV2	CASIRGQNEKLFF	TGTGCCAGCATCAGGGGGCAGAATGAAAAACTGTTTTTT
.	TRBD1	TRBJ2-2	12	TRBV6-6	CASQGQGGELFF	TGTGCCAGCCAGGGACAGGGAGGGGAGCTGTTTTTT
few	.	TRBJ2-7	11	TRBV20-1	CSAWTAYEQYF	TGCAGTGCTTGGACAGCCTACGAGCAGTACTTC
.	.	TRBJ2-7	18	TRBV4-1	CASSQGPGTYFYSYEQYF	TGCGCCAGCAGCCAAGGTCCCGGGACCTACTTCTACTCCTACGAGCAGTACTTC
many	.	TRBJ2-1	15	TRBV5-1	CASSLESAIDNEQFF	TGCGCCAGCAGCTTGGAGTCGGCGATCGACAATGAGCAGTTCTTC
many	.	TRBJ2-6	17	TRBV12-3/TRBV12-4	CASSRTSGSPGANVLTF	TGTGCCAGCAGCCGAACTTCAGGGTCCCCTGGGGCCAACGTCCTGACTTTC
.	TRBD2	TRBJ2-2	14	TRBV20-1	CSALAGENTGELFF	TGCAGTGCTTTAGCGGGGGAGAACACCGGGGAGCTGTTTTTT
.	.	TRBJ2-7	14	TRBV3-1	CASSPPTPSYEQYF	TGTGCCAGCAGCCCCCCGACTCCTTCCTACGAGCAGTACTTC
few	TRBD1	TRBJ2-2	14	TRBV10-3	CAIRGQGNTGELFF	TGTGCCATCAGGGGACAGGGAAACACCGGGGAGCTGTTTTTT
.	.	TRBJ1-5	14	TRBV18	CASSEGLNNQPQHF	TGTGCCAGCTCGGAAGGGTTGAACAATCAGCCCCAGCATTTT
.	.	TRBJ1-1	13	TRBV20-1	CSARKQVNTEAFF	TGCAGTGCTAGGAAACAGGTGAACACTGAAGCTTTCTTT